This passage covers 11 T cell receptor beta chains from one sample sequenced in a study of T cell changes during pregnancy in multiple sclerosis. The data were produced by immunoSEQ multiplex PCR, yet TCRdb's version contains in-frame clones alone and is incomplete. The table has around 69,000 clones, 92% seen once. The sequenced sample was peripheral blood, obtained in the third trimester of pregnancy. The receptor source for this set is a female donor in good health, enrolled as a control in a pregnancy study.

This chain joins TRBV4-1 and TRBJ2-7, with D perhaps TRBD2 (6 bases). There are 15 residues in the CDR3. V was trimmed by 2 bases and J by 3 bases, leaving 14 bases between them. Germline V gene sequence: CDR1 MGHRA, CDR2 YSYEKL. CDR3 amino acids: CASSQSSTGVYEQYF. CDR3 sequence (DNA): TGCGCCAGCAGCCAATCCTCCACGGGAGTCTACGAGCAGTACTTC.

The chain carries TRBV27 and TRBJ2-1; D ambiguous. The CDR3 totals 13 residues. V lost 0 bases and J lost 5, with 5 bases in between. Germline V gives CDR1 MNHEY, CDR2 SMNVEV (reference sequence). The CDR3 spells CASSLSPDNEQFF. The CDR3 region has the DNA TGTGCCAGCAGTTTATCCCCCGACAATGAGCAGTTCTTC.

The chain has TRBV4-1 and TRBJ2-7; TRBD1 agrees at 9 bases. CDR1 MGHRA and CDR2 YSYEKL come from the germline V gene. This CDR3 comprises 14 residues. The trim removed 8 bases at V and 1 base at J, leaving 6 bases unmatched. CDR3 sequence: CASALDRGSYEQYF. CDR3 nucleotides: TGCGCCAGCGCCTTGGACAGGGGATCCTACGAGCAGTACTTC.

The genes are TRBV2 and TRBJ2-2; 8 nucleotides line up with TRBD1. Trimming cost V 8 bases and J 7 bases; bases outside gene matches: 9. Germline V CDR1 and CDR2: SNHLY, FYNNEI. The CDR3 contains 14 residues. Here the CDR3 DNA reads TGTGCCAGCCGCCCCAGGGGGCGAAACGGGGAGCTGTTTTTT. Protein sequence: CASRPRGRNGELFF.

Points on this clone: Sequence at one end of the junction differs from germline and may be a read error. CDR3 region: CGLAGVVGGELFF. As DNA, the CDR3 is TGCGGACTAGCGGGAGTTGTTGGCGGGGAGCTGTTTTTT. This sequence joins TRBV6-6 and TRBJ2-2; 13 nucleotides line up with TRBD2. The CDR3 runs 13 residues. Per germline, CDR1 MNHNY and CDR2 SVGAGI (reference sequence).

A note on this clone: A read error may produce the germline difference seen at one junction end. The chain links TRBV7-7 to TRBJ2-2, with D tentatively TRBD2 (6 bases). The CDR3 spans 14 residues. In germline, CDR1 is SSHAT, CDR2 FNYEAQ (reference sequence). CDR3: CASSSQRVGGELFF. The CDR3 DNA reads TGTGCTAGCAGCTCTCAGCGGGTCGGCGGGGAGCTGTTTTTT.

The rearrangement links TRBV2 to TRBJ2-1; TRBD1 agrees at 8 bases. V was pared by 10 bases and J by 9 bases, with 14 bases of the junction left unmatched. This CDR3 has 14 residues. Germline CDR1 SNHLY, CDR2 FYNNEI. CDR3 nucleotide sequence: TGTGCCACCGTATTGGACAGGGAGATCGGTGAGCAGTTCTTC. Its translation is CATVLDREIGEQFF.

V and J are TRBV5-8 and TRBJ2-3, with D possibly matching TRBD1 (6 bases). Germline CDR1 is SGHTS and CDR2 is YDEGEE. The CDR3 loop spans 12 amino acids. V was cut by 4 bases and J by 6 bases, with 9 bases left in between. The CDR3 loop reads CASSRDRDTQYF. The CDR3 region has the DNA TGTGCCAGCAGCCGAGACAGGGATACGCAGTATTTT.

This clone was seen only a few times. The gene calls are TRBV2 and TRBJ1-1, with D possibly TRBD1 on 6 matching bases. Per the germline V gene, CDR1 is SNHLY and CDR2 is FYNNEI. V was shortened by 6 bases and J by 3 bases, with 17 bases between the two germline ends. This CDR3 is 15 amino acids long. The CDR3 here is CASRRHRTVDTEAFF. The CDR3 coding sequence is TGTGCCAGCAGGAGACACAGGACAGTGGACACTGAAGCTTTCTTT.

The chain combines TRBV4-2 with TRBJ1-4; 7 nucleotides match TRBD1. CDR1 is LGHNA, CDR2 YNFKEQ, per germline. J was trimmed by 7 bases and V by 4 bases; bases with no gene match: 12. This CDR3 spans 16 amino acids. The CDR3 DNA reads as TGTGCCAGCAGCCTCAATGGAGGCGGGACAGCTGAAAAACTGTTTTTT. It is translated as CASSLNGGGTAEKLFF.

CDR3 protein: CASSFTGTRQETQYF. The DNA for the CDR3 is TGCGCCAGCAGCTTTACCGGGACACGACAAGAGACCCAGTACTTC. The rearrangement links TRBV5-1 to TRBJ2-5; a weak D match, TRBD1 (6 bases). Trimming left V 2 bases short and J 2 bases short, with 13 bases between. CDR3 length equals 15 residues. CDR1 is SGHRS, CDR2 YFSETQ, per germline.